This T cell receptor beta chain appears in the sequencing data of a study of shared clonotypes between healthy human individuals. Whole-study results and caveats: Depth of sequencing was expected to influence donor clonotype sharing.

A note on this clone: No antigen is known for it.

The repertoire was sequenced with immunoSEQ multiplex PCR; TCRdb's copy has only in-frame clones and lacks some. The sample has 450,000 to 500,000 clones; over 70% are singletons. Source material: PBMCs. The TCR comes from a woman aged 35 to 49 in good health. Some clones in this sample may be carry-over from other donors' samples.

CDR3 sequence (DNA): TGTGCCAGCAGTTTATCCACCCGATCCCAGGACTACGAGCAGTACTTC. Translating it yields CASSLSTRSQDYEQYF. This chain links TRBV27 with TRBJ2-7; D gene unclear. Germline V gene data show CDR1 as MNHEY and CDR2 as SMNVEV (reference sequence). This CDR3 contains 16 residues. V was shortened by 0 bases and J by 3 bases, with 15 bases between the two germline ends.